The sequence of this T cell receptor (beta chain) was determined in a study of cytomegalovirus exposure and HLA in healthy donors. This CDR3 contains 14 residues. V lost 5 bases to trimming and J lost 8 bases; unmatched junction nucleotides: 8. Germline CDR1 reads LNHNV; CDR2 reads YYDKDF (reference sequence). PCR amplification relied on 60 Vbeta primers (plus 13 Jbeta primers). Only in-frame clones appear in the TCRdb table, and some are missing; sequencing was by immunoSEQ multiplex PCR. Seen here are more than 150,000 clones, about 88% observed once, and the top ten hold around 0.25%. The chain is built from TRBV15 and TRBJ1-4, with TRBD1 identical over 7 bases. The sequence derives from a girl under three years old in good health and CMV-seronegative. Material: PBMCs. As DNA, the CDR3 is TGTGCCACCAGCCGGGACAGTCAAATAGAAAAACTGTTTTTT. Encoded protein: CATSRDSQIEKLFF.